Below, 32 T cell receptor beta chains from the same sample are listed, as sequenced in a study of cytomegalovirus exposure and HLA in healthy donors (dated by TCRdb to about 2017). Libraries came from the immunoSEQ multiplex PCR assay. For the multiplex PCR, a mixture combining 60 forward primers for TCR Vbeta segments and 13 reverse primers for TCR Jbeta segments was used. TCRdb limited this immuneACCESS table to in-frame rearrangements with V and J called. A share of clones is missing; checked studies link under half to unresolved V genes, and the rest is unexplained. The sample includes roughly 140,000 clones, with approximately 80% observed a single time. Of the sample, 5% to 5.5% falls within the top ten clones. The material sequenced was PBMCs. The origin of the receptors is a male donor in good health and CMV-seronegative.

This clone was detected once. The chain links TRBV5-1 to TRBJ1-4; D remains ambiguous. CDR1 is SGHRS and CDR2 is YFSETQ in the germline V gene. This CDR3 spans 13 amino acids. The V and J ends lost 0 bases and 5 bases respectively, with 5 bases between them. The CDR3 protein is CASSLALNEKLFF. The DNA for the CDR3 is TGCGCCAGCAGCTTGGCCCTCAATGAAAAACTGTTTTTT. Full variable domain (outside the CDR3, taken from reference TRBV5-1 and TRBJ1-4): KAGVTQTPRYLIKTRGQQVTLSCSPISGHRSVSWYQQTPGQGLQFLFEYFSETQRNKGNFPGRFSGRQFSNSRSEMNVSTLELGDSALYLCASSLALNEKLFFGSGTQLSVL.

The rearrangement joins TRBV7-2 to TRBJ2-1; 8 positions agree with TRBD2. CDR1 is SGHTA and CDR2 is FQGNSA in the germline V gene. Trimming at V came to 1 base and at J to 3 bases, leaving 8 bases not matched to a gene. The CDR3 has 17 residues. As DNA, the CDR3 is TGTGCCAGCAGCTTAGGGGGTAGCGGGGCCCTCTACAATGAGCAGTTCTTC. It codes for CASSLGGSGALYNEQFF.

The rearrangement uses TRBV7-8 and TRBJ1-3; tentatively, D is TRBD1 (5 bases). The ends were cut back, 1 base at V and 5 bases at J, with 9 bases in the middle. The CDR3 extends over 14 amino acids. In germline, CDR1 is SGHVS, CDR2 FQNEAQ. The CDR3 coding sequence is TGTGCCAGCAGCTTAGGGCAGGGTAGAAACACCATATATTTT. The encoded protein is CASSLGQGRNTIYF.

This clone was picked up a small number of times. CDR3 sequence reads: CASSQGLNGQINEKLFF. CDR3 bases: TGCGCCAGCAGCCAGGGGCTTAATGGACAGATTAATGAAAAACTGTTTTTT. The V gene is TRBV5-1, the J gene TRBJ1-4, with D possibly being TRBD1 (6 bases). V was shortened by 4 bases and J by 4 bases, with 20 bases between the two germline ends. The germline gives CDR1 SGHRS, CDR2 YFSETQ. CDR3 size: 17 residues.

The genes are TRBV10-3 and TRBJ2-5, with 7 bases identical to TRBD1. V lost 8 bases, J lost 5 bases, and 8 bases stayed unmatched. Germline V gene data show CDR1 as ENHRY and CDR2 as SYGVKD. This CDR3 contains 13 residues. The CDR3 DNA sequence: TGTGCCATCTCCGACAGGGCCGTTGAGACCCAGTACTTC. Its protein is CAISDRAVETQYF.

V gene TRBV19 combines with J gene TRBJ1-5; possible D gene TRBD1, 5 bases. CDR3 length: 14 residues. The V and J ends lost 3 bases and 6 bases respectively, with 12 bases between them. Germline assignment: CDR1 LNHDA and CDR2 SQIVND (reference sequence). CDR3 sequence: CASSIGAGSQPQHF. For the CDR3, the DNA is TGTGCCAGTAGTATTGGGGCGGGATCTCAGCCCCAGCATTTT.

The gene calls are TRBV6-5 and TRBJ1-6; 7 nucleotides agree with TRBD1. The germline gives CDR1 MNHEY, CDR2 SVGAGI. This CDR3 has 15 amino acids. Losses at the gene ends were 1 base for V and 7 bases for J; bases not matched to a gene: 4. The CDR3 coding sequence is TGTGCCAGCAGTTACTTTCCGACAGGGAATTCACCCCTCCACTTT. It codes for CASSYFPTGNSPLHF.

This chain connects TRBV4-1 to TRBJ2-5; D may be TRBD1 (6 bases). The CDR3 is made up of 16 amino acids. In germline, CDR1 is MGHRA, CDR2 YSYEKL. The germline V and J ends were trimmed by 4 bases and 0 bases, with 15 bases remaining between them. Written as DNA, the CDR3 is TGCGCCAGCAGCCGTCCCGGACAGAAGTACCAAGAGACCCAGTACTTC. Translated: CASSRPGQKYQETQYF.

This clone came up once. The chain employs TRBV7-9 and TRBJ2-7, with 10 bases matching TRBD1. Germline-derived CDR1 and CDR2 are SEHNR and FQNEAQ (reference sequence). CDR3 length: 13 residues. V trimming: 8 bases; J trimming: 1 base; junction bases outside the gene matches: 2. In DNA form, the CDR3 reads TGTGCCAGCGGACAGGGGGAATCCTACGAGCAGTACTTC. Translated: CASGQGESYEQYF.

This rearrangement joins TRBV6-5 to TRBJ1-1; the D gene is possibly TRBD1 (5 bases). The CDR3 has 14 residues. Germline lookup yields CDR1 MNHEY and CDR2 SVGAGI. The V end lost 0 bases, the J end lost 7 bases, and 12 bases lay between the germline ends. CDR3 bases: TGTGCCAGCAGTTACTCGGGGGGAGGTCGTGAAGCTTTCTTT. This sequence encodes CASSYSGGGREAFF.

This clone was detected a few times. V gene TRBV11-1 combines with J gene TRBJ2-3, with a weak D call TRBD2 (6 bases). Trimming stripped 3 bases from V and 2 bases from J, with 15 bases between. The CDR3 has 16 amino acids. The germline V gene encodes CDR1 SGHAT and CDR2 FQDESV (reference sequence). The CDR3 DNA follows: TGTGCCAGCAGCTTTCGGCGGGGCCTTACCACAGATACGCAGTATTTT. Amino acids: CASSFRRGLTTDTQYF.

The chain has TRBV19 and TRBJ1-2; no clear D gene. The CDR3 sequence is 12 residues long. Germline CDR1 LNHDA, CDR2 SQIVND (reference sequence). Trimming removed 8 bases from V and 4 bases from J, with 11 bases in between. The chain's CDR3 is CASYDSLYGYTF. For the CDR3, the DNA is TGTGCCAGTTATGACTCCCTCTATGGCTACACCTTC.

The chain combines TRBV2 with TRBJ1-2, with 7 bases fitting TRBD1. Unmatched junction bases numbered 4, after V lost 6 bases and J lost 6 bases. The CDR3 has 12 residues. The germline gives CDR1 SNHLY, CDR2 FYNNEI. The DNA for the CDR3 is TGTGCCAGCAGGGGAGACAGGGATGGCTACACCTTC. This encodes CASRGDRDGYTF.

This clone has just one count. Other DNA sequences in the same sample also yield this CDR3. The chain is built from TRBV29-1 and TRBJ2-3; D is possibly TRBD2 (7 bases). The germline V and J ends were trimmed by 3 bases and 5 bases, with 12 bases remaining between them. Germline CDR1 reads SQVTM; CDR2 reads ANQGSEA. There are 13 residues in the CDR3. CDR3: CSVERGGGDTQYF. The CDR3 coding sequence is TGCAGCGTTGAGAGGGGGGGTGGAGATACGCAGTATTTT.

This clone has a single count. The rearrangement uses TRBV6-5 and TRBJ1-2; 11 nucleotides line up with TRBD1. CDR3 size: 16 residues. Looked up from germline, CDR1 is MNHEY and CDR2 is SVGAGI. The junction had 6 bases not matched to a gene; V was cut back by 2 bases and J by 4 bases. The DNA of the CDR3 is TGTGCCAGCAGTTACACCCGGACAGGGGGCGGCTATGGCTACACCTTC. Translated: CASSYTRTGGGYGYTF.

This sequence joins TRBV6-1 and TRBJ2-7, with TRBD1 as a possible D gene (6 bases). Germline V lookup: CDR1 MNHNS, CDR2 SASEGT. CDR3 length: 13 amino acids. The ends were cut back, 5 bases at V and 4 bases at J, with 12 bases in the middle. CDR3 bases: TGTGCCAGCAGTCTATACAGGGTTTACGAGCAGTACTTC. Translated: CASSLYRVYEQYF.

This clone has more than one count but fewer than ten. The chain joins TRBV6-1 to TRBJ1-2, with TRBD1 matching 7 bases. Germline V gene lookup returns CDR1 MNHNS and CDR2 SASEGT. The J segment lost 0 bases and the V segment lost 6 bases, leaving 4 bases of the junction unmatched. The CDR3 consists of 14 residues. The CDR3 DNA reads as TGTGCCAGCAGCCGGACAGGCCCTAACTATGGCTACACCTTC. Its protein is CASSRTGPNYGYTF.

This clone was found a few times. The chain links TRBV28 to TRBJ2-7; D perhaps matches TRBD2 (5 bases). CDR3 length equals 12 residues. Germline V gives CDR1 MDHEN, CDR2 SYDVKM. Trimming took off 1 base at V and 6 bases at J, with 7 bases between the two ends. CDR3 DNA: TGTGCCAGCAGTTTATCCCGGGGCGAGCAGTACTTC. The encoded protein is CASSLSRGEQYF.

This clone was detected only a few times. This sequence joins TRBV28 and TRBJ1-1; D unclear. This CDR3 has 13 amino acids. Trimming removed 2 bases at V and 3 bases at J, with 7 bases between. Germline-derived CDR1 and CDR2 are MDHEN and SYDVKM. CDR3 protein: CASSLGPYTEAFF. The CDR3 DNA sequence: TGTGCCAGCAGTTTAGGGCCGTACACTGAAGCTTTCTTT.

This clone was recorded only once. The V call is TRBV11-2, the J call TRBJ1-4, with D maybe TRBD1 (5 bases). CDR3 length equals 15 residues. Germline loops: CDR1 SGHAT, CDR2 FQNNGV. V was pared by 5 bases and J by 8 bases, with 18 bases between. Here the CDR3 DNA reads TGTGCCAGCAGCCCCCCCCGGGGGTTGAGAGAAAAACTGTTTTTT. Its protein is CASSPPRGLREKLFF.

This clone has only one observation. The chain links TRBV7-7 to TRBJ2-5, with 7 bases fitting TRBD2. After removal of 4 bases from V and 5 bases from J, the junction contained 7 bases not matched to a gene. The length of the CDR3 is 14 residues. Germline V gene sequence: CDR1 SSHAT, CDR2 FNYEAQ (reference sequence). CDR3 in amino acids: CASSSSDGGETQYF. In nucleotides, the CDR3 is TGTGCCAGCAGCTCCTCAGACGGGGGGGAGACCCAGTACTTC. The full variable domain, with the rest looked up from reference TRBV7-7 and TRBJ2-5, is GAGVSQSPRYKVTKRGQDVTLRCDPISSHATLYWYQQALGQGPEFLTYFNYEAQPDKSGLPSDRFSAERPEGSISTLTIQRTEQRDSAMYRCASSSSDGGETQYFGPGTRLLVL.

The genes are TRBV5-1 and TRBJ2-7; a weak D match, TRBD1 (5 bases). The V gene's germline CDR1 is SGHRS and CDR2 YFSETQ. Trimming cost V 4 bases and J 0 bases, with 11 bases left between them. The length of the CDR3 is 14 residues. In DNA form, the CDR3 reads TGCGCCAGCAGCGACGGACAACTCTCCTACGAGCAGTACTTC. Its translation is CASSDGQLSYEQYF.

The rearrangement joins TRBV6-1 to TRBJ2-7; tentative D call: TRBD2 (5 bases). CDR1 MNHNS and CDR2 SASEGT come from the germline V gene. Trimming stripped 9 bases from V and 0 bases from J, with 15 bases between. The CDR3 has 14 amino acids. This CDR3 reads CASSGLGSSYEQYF. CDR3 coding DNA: TGTGCCAGTTCTGGACTGGGAAGCTCCTACGAGCAGTACTTC.

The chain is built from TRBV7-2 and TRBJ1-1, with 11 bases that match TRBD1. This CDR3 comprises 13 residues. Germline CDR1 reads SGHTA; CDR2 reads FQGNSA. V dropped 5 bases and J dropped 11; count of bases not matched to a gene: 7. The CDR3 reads CASSPDRGLKAFF. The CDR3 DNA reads TGTGCCAGCAGCCCGGACAGGGGGCTTAAGGCTTTCTTT. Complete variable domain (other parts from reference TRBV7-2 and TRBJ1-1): GAGVSQSPSNKVTEKGKDVELRCDPISGHTALYWYRQSLGQGLEFLIYFQGNSAPDKSGLPSDRFSAERTGGSVSTLTIQRTQQEDSAVYLCASSPDRGLKAFFGQGTRLTVV.

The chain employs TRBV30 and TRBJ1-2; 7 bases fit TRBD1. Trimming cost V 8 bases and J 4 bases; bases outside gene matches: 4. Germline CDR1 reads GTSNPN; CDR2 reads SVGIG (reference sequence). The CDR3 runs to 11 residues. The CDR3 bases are TGTGCCGCGGGACAGCTCTATGGCTACACCTTC. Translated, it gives CAAGQLYGYTF.

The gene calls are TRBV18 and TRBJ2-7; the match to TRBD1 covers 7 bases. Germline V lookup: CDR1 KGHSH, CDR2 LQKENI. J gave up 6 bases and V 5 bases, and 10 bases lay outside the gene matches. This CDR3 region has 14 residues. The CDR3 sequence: CASSATGSGLEQYF. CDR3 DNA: TGTGCCAGCTCAGCGACAGGGTCCGGCCTCGAGCAGTACTTC.

The DNA of the CDR3 is TGTGCCAGCAGCTTAATCCCCGGGTCTGGGAGCTCTGGAAACACCATATATTTT. Residues: CASSLIPGSGSSGNTIYF. The genes are TRBV13 and TRBJ1-3; D is undetermined. Germline V gives CDR1 PRHDT, CDR2 FYEKMQ (reference sequence). This CDR3 comprises 18 residues. Trimming removed 2 bases at V and 0 bases at J, with 17 bases between.

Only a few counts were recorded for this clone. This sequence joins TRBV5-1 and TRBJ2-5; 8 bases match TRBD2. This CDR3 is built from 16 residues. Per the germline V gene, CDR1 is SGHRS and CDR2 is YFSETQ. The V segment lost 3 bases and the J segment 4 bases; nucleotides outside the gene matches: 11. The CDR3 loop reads CASSSDSAGGRETQYF. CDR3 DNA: TGCGCCAGCAGCTCGGACAGTGCGGGGGGTCGAGAGACCCAGTACTTC.

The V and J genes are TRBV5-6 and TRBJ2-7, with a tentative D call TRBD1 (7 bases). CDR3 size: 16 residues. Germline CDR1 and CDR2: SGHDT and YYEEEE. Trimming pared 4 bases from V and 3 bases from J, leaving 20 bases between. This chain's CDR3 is CASSARGAGLRYEQYF. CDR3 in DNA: TGTGCCAGCAGCGCCAGGGGGGCGGGACTTCGCTACGAGCAGTACTTC.

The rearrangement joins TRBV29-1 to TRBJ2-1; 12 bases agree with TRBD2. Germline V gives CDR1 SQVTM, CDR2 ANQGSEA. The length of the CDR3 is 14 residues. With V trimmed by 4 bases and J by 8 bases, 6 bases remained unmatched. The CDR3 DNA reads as TGCAGCGTTGGATCACTAGCGGGGGGTGATGAGCAGTTCTTC. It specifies CSVGSLAGGDEQFF.

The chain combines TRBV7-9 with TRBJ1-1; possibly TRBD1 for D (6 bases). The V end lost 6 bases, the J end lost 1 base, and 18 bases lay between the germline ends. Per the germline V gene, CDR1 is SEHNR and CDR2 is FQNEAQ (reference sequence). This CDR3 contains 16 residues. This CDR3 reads CASSHLSGTSNTEAFF. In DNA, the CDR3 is TGTGCCAGCAGTCACCTATCCGGGACATCGAACACTGAAGCTTTCTTT.

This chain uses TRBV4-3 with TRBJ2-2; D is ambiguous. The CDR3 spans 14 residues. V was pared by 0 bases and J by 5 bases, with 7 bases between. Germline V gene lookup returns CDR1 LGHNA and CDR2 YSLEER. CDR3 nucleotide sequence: TGCGCCAGCAGCCAAGATATGTTTACCGGGGAGCTGTTTTTT. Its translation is CASSQDMFTGELFF.